This T cell receptor (beta chain) emerged from a study of shared T cell receptors in the human thymus. V dropped 0 bases and J dropped 0 bases, with 17 bases sitting between them. The CDR3 has 18 residues. CDR1 LNHDA and CDR2 SQIVND come from the germline V gene (reference sequence). The method was immunoSEQ multiplex PCR; TCRdb's version includes in-frame clones alone and lacks a portion of them. The table shows roughly 550,000 clones, with around 82% occurring only once. The same sample was also studied in work on human thymus T cells. That work states: Finnish infants who were healthy and having corrective surgery for congenital heart defects made up the donors. Thymic material originated from resections removed in the course of corrective heart surgery. Blood and thymic repertoires both appeared biased in V and J gene usage. Related research has reported that thymic repertoires overlap highly among unrelated individuals.

Specimen: thymocytes. This chain links TRBV19 with TRBJ1-1; unclear D gene. The origin of this receptor is a boy younger than two with a congenital heart defect. The CDR3 region has the DNA TGTGCCAGTAGTATAGATCAGCCCCGCGGCGCGTTGAACACTGAAGCTTTCTTT. Its translation is CASSIDQPRGALNTEAFF.